The source of this T cell receptor beta chain is a study of cytomegalovirus exposure and HLA in healthy donors. Study results and limitations: The majority of TCR sequences were rare, yet some public TCRs appeared in many donors.

Produced via immunoSEQ multiplex PCR; TCRdb's table is partial and in-frame only. This table has 150,000 to 180,000 clones, around 84% appearing once. Comment on this clone: As yet, its antigen is unknown.

This CDR3 spans 13 amino acids. Germline lookup yields CDR1 SGHTA and CDR2 FQGTGA. Trimming shortened V by 5 bases and J by 2 bases, and 10 bases separated the two germline ends. The J gene is TRBJ2-7, the V gene TRBV7-3; D may be TRBD1 (6 bases). The clonotype originates from a human donor in good health. Source material: PBMCs. CDR3 DNA: TGTGCCAGCAGCGTACAGGGTACCTACGAGCAGTACTTC. Its protein product is CASSVQGTYEQYF.